The 15 T cell receptor beta chains below all came from one sample that was sequenced in a study of response to subunit inactivated influenza vaccine. TCRdb independently ran MiXCR on the RT-PCR reads; one entry per CDR3 protein. The repertoire holds roughly 500,000 distinct CDR3 sequences, with approximately 20% as singletons. These data were likewise used in another study, on T cells expressing NK-cell markers. From that study: In generating TCR beta cDNA, 5'RACE template switching with UMIs was used.

Specimen: CD4+ T cells sorted from PBMCs, collected roughly 13 days after vaccination. These receptors were collected from a man aged 50 or older who received an inactivated influenza vaccine.

This clonotype has just a few counts. The chain uses TRBV11-2 and TRBJ2-1, with 14 bases matching TRBD2. V was clipped by 5 bases and J by 10 bases; unmatched bases: 7. This CDR3 region has 15 residues. Germline loops: CDR1 SGHAT, CDR2 FQNNGV. This CDR3 is CASSQGLAGVGEQFF. The CDR3 coding sequence is TGTGCCAGCAGCCAGGGACTAGCGGGAGTAGGCGAGCAGTTCTTC.

This chain connects TRBV7-2 to TRBJ1-4, with D unresolved. The CDR3 is 14 residues long. Deletions cut 1 base from V and 7 bases from J, with 10 bases between. Germline V CDR1 and CDR2: SGHTA, FQGNSA. DNA of the CDR3: TGTGCCAGCAGCTTAGGGGCGATGGGTGAAAAACTGTTTTTT. Translating gives CASSLGAMGEKLFF.

With respect to this clonotype: The junction differs from germline at one of its ends, possibly a read error. The rearrangement uses TRBV5-6 and TRBJ2-3; D tentatively reads TRBD1 or TRBD2 (5 bases each). The germline CDR1 and CDR2 sequences are SGHDT and YYEEEE. CDR3 length: 11 amino acids. CDR3 amino acids: CASSYAGTREW. The CDR3 DNA is TGTGCCAGCAGCTACGCCGGGACCCGAGAGTGG. Drawing the rest from reference TRBV5-6 and TRBJ2-3, the complete variable domain is DAGVTQSPTHLIKTRGQQVTLRCSPKSGHDTVSWYQQALGQGPQFIFQYYEEEERQRGNFPDRFSGHQFPNYSSELNVNALLLGDSALYLCASSYAGTREWGPGTRLTVL.

The rearrangement uses TRBV21-1 and TRBJ2-1; the D call in the table, TRBD2, was not verified against the DNA. TRBV21-1 constitutes a pseudogene. The CDR3 covers 18 residues. The CDR3 protein is CASSPGRLAGHVYNEQFF. The CDR3 region has the DNA TGTGCCAGCAGCCCGGGGAGACTAGCGGGCCACGTATACAATGAGCAGTTCTTC.

This rearrangement joins TRBV29-1 to TRBJ2-1, with D perhaps TRBD1 or TRBD2 (5 bases each). This CDR3 region has 17 residues. V was cut by 4 bases and J by 5 bases, with 24 bases left in between. Germline CDR1 is SQVTM and CDR2 is ANQGSEA. CDR3 residues: CSVADMWLGPLNNEQFF. The CDR3 DNA reads as TGCAGCGTTGCGGATATGTGGTTGGGACCCTTAAACAATGAGCAGTTCTTC.

This rearrangement joins TRBV20-1 to TRBJ2-3; 7 bases fit TRBD2. Germline V gives CDR1 DFQATT, CDR2 SNEGSKA (reference sequence). Germline trimming cut 6 bases from V and 4 bases from J; bases unmatched to any gene: 13. This CDR3 is 15 amino acids long. CDR3 nucleotides: TGCAGTGCCGCGGGAGCTCCTAATGGCCCAGATACGCAGTATTTT. The encoded protein is CSAAGAPNGPDTQYF.

This clonotype was seen only a few times. The chain couples TRBV12-3 or TRBV12-4 to TRBJ2-7; D unresolved. This CDR3 region has 11 residues. The V gene lost 2 bases and the J gene lost 10 bases, with 9 bases spanning the gap. The CDR3 DNA reads as TGTGCCAGCAGTTTATTAATAACCCAGTACTTC. This sequence encodes CASSLLITQYF.

Remarks on this clonotype: The junction shows a germline mismatch at one end, possibly a read error. The chain joins TRBV7-7 to TRBJ2-1, with D unclear. The CDR3 loop spans 13 amino acids. CDR1 and CDR2 (germline): SSHAT, FNYEAQ (reference sequence). The CDR3 DNA reads TGTTCCAGCAGCCCCGGCAGTGGCTGGGAGCAGTTCTTC. Translation gives CSSSPGSGWEQFF.

CDR3 in DNA: TGCGCCAGCAGGACCGGGACAGGAGGGACCGGGGAGCTGTTTTTT. It yields the protein CASRTGTGGTGELFF. The chain uses TRBV5-1 and TRBJ2-2; TRBD1 matches at 8 bases. The germline V gene encodes CDR1 SGHRS and CDR2 YFSETQ. Germline trimming cut 5 bases from V and 5 bases from J; bases unmatched to any gene: 8. The CDR3 loop spans 15 amino acids.

The chain links TRBV20-1 to TRBJ2-1; 10 positions match TRBD2. The germline V gene encodes CDR1 DFQATT and CDR2 SNEGSKA (reference sequence). V shed 6 bases and J 6 bases; nucleotides not matched to a gene: 8. This CDR3 contains 14 residues. DNA for the CDR3: TGCAGTGCATTCCAGAGCGGGGGGGCCAATGAGCAGTTCTTC. It is translated as CSAFQSGGANEQFF.

The J gene is TRBJ1-2, the V gene TRBV9; D is unclear. Germline CDR1 SGDLS, CDR2 YYNGEE. This CDR3 has 16 amino acids. Trimming took off 0 bases at V and 0 bases at J, with 12 bases between the two ends. CDR3 sequence (DNA): TGTGCCAGCAGCGTAGCTACGGCGGGTGCTAACTATGGCTACACCTTC. It encodes CASSVATAGANYGYTF. Full variable domain (remainder filled in from reference TRBV9 and TRBJ1-2): DSGVTQTPKHLITATGQRVTLRCSPRSGDLSVYWYQQSLDQGLQFLIQYYNGEERAKGNILERFSAQQFPDLHSELNLSSLELGDSALYFCASSVATAGANYGYTFGSGTRLTVV.

This chain connects TRBV18 to TRBJ1-2; the D is unclear. Germline loops: CDR1 KGHSH, CDR2 LQKENI. V was cut by 6 bases and J by 4 bases, with 9 bases left in between. The CDR3 has 12 amino acids. The CDR3 loop reads CASSVRGYGYTF. As DNA, the CDR3 is TGTGCCAGCTCCGTTCGTGGCTATGGCTACACCTTC.

The chain carries TRBV12-5 and TRBJ2-5, with D possibly TRBD1 on 6 matching bases. CDR1 is LGHNT, CDR2 FRNRAP, per germline. The CDR3 is 13 amino acids. The V gene lost 5 bases and the J gene lost 0 bases, with 7 bases spanning the gap. CDR3 in DNA: TGTGCTAGTGGTACAGGGTACCAAGAGACCCAGTACTTC. Amino acid sequence: CASGTGYQETQYF.

The chain couples TRBV11-3 to TRBJ2-3, with unresolved D. The CDR3 is 13 residues long. V lost 0 bases to trimming and J lost 6 bases, with 7 bases between them. Germline V gene data show CDR1 as SGHNT and CDR2 as YENEEA. The CDR3 DNA is TGTGCCAGCAGCTTAGATCCTGGCGATACGCAGTATTTT. Translated: CASSLDPGDTQYF.

As DNA, the CDR3 is TGTGCCAGCACATTCAGGGGTGAGCAGTTCTTC. This gives the protein CASTFRGEQFF. The J gene is TRBJ2-1, the V gene TRBV28; D is perhaps TRBD1 (6 bases). The CDR3 is 11 amino acids. Trimming shortened V by 7 bases and J by 9 bases, and 10 bases separated the two germline ends. Per germline, CDR1 MDHEN and CDR2 SYDVKM.